The present T cell receptor (beta chain) was sequenced within a study of cytomegalovirus exposure and HLA in healthy donors. Study outcomes and limitations: Roughly uniform depth of sequencing across donors was assumed in presence/absence analyses. CMV antigen specificity of three CMV-associated chains was confirmed in vitro. Later work showed greater clonal expansion in HLA-associated TCR beta chains than in equally common others.

This PCR relied on a set of 60 Vbeta primers and 13 Jbeta primers. The protocol was immunoSEQ multiplex PCR, while the TCRdb copy is restricted to in-frame clones and leaves out a portion. The sample contains roughly 240,000 clones, around 78% of which appear only once. As to this clone: Its antigen remains unknown.

This CDR3 has 16 amino acids. Germline values: CDR1 SGHNT, CDR2 YENEEA. With 0 bases clipped from V and 4 bases from J, the junction kept 6 bases outside the gene matches. Material for sequencing was PBMCs. This TCR was recovered from a boy aged 5 to 17 in good health and CMV-seronegative. The chain links TRBV11-3 to TRBJ2-1; 7 bases align to TRBD1. This chain's CDR3 is CASSLEDRDRYNEQFF. In DNA form, the CDR3 reads TGTGCCAGCAGCTTAGAGGATAGGGACAGATACAATGAGCAGTTCTTC.